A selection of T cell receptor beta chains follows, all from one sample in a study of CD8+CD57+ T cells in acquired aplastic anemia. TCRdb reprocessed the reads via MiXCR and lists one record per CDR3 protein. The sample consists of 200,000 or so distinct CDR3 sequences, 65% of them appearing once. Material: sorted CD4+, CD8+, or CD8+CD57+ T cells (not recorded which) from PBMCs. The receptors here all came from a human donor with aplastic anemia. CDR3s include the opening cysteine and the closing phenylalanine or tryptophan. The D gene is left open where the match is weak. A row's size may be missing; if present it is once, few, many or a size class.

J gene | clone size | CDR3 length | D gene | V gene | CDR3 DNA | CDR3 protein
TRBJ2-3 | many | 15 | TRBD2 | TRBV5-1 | TGCGCCAGCAGCACGTTAGCGGGGGGTACAGATACGCAGTATTTT | CASSTLAGGTDTQYF
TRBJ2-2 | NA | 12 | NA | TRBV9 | TGTGCCAGCAGCGTATCCACAGGGGAGCTGTTTTTT | CASSVSTGELFF
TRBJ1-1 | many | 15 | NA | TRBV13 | TGTGCCAGCAGCTTAGGTTGGCTAATGAACACTGAAGCTTTCTTT | CASSLGWLMNTEAFF
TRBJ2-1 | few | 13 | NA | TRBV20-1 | TGCAGCTTCGCGGGGCCCCAGGTGGGTGAGCAGTTCTTC | CSFAGPQVGEQFF
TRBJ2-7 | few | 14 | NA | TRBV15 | TGTGCCACCAGCACCCGGAGGACCTCCTACGAGCAGTACTTC | CATSTRRTSYEQYF
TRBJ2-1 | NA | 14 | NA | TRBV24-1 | TGTGCCACCAGTGGCCGGGTTGGGGTCAATGAGCAGTTCTTC | CATSGRVGVNEQFF
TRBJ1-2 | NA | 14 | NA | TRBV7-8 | TGTGCCAGCAGCCTAGGGCAGGAGAAGTTTGGCTACACCTTC | CASSLGQEKFGYTF
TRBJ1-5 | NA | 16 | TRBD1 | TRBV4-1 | TGCGCCAGCAGCCGCACCCGGGACAGCAGCAATCAGCCCCAGCATTTT | CASSRTRDSSNQPQHF
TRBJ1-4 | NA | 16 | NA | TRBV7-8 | TGTGCCAGCAGCCCCCGTGACAGCCCCGCTAATGAAAAACTGTTTTTT | CASSPRDSPANEKLFF
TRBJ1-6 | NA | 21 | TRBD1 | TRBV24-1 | TGTGCCACCAGTGATCCGCTGACAGGGCTAAATACGGTACAGCGCGATTCACCCCTCCACTTT | CATSDPLTGLNTVQRDSPLHF
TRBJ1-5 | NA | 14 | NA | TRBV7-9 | TGTGCCAGCAGCTCGACACAGGGCAATCAGCCCCAGCATTTT | CASSSTQGNQPQHF
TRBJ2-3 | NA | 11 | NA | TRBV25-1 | TGTGCCAGCAGTATCGGCAATACGCAGTATTTT | CASSIGNTQYF
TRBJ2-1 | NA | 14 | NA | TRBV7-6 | TGTGCCAGCAGCTTAGTTCCAGGGGTTAATGAGCAGTTCTTC | CASSLVPGVNEQFF
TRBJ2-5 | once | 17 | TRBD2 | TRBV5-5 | TGTGCCAGCAGCTTGTGGGGGAGCGGGAGAAACCAAGAGACCCAGTACTTC | CASSLWGSGRNQETQYF
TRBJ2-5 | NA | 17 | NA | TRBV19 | TGTGCCAGTAGTATCCTTCGCGGCCAAAAGGGTCAAGAGACCCAGTACTTC | CASSILRGQKGQETQYF
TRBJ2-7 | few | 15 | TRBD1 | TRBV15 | TGTGCCACCAGCAGAGGGCCGGGACAGTCCTACGAGCAGTACTTC | CATSRGPGQSYEQYF
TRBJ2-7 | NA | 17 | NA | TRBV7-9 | NA | CASSFYICSAGNYEQYF
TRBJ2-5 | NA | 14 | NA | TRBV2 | TGTGCCATTCCCGCCTTTCAAGGAGAAGAGACCCAGTACTTC | CAIPAFQGEETQYF
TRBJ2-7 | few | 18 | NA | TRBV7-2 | TGTGCCAGCAGCCCGACTAACGGGAGCCGCAGAGGAGGCTACGAGCAGTACTTC | CASSPTNGSRRGGYEQYF
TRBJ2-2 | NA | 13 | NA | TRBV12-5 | TGTGCTAGTGGTTTGGGGCTGGCCGGGGAGCTGTTTTTT | CASGLGLAGELFF